The present T cell receptor beta chain was sequenced within a study of blood T cell repertoires in COVID-19 (dated by TCRdb to about 2020). Background for the entire study: The collaborator samples originated in the United States, Italy and Spain and spanned the acute and convalescent phases of COVID-19. The material from the prospective study consisted of cDNA or gDNA derived from T cells, B-cell-depleted T cells, or PBMCs. Deeply sampled blood TCRbeta repertoires from subjects exposed to, actively infected with, or recovered from COVID-19 were included in the dataset. The repertoires were released in a freely available public database intended as a resource for research on the immune response to SARS-CoV-2. Samples came from the ongoing ImmuneRACE study (first 160 participants) plus 1,254 subjects from 6 global collaborators. The sample metadata nearly always contained a de-identified subject ID, COVID-19 status, age in years and sex. Where HLA class I and class II types were available, the types were taken from metadata supplied by the sample provider, not from assay-based typing. The full study reports these points: The amount of clinical and demographic metadata varied by source and participant and was provided uncurated.

With regard to this clone: Its antigen has not been determined. Qualities for individual bases were not recorded, and no much larger clone is one base off.

Via the germline V gene, CDR1 is SGHNT and CDR2 YENEEA. From the cysteine through the phenylalanine, the CDR3 covers 19 amino acids. Here the CDR3 DNA is all that survives: 57 bases in frame from base 1. At the junction V is shortened by 0 bases and J by 0 bases, with 18 bases in between. Collaborating institutions collected whole blood in K2EDTA tubes following their own protocols. For TCRbeta analysis, collaborators shipped samples as frozen whole blood, isolated PBMCs, or DNA extracted from either of those sample types. The immunoSEQ Assay, a bias-controlled multiplex PCR, was used to amplify TCRbeta CDR3 regions from genomic DNA. In the authors' own workflow: The number of nucleated cells in each sample was estimated from the amplification of reference gene primers within the assay. Sequence reads were collapsed and filtered to measure the absolute abundance of every unique TCRbeta CDR3 rearrangement. For each sample, productive Simpson clonality was calculated as the square root of Simpson's diversity index across productive rearrangements. Here the immuneACCESS table is served through TCRdb, limited to in-frame sequences with V and J called. Missing clones are a known gap in these copies; in checked studies unresolved V genes cover under half, and the rest lacks a known reason. The V and J calls and clone size come from that table; D and trimming were worked out from the DNA. This sample lists over 85,000 clones; approximately 86% were detected once. The ten largest clones capture over 15% of the sample.

This sequence originates from a woman over 75 with acute or convalescent COVID-19. Sequencing input: peripheral blood. The V and J segments used are TRBV11-3 and TRBJ2-1; the D gene is possibly TRBD2, with 6 bases matching. The sequenced DNA is TGTGCCAGCAGCTTAGATTATGCGGCTAGCGCGAGCTCCTACAATGAGCAGTTCTTC. It encodes CASSLDYAASASSYNEQFF.